This TCR beta chain was recovered during a study of healthy donors' naive CD4 and CD8 T cells. Points from the study as a whole: Negatively charged CDR3s marked CD8+ lineage; positively charged CDR3s marked CD4+ lineage. Possible naive T cell homeostatic proliferation bias remained unaddressed.

About this clonotype: Its antigen is still unknown.

A linear amplification protocol produced the TCR libraries from roughly 480 ng of total RNA. TCRdb re-called the reads through MiXCR, storing one row per CDR3 protein. The table has 150,000 to 200,000 distinct CDR3 sequences, around 74% seen once. Trimming shortened V by 3 bases and J by 4 bases, and 13 bases separated the two germline ends. This CDR3 has 13 residues. Germline V gives CDR1 GTSNPN, CDR2 SVGIG (reference sequence). Sequenced input: naive CD4+ and CD8+ T cells sorted from blood, pooled from several donors. The chain combines TRBV30 with TRBJ2-7, with TRBD2 as a possible D gene (7 bases). The receptor was isolated from a pool of human donors in good health; the sample pools cells from several healthy donors. CDR3 nucleotide sequence: TGTGCCTGGAGCCAGCGGGACAATTACGAGCAGTACTTC. This codes for CAWSQRDNYEQYF.